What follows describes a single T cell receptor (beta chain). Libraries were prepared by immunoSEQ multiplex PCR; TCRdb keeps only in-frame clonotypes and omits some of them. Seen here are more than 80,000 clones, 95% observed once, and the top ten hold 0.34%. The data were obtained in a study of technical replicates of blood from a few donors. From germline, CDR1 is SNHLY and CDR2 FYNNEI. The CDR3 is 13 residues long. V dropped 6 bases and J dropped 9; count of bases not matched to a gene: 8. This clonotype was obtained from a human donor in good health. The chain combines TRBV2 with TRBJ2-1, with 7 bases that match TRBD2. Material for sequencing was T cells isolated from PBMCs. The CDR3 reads CASRGEGHGEQFF. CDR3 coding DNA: TGTGCCAGCAGGGGGGAGGGCCATGGTGAGCAGTTCTTC. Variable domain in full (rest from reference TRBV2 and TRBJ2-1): EPEVTQTPSHQVTQMGQEVILRCVPISNHLYFYWYRQILGQKVEFLVSFYNNEISEKSEIFDDQFSVERPDGSNFTLKIRSTKLEDSAMYFCASRGEGHGEQFFGPGTRLTVL.